The clone carrying this T cell receptor beta chain was counted many times. Its antigen is still unknown. Regarding time point: patch test 1, 2 weeks after DPC sensitization. Treatment meaning: therapeutic diphenylcyclopropenone sensitization with weekly scalp DPC. This record comes from a study of human T cells and chemical hapten exposure. The wider study: 2% DPC applied to a roughly 2 cm by roughly 2 cm arm area sensitized donors. Study-level results: Expanded TCRs were compared with controls, and the expanded TCRs formed significantly more large CDR3 similarity clusters.

The V segment lost 4 bases and the J segment 2 bases; nucleotides outside the gene matches: 9. The CDR3 contains 18 residues. Germline V gene lookup returns CDR1 LGHNA and CDR2 YSLEER. Individual cDNA molecules had unique molecular identifiers attached to them by the library. TCRdb ran MiXCR on the RACE reads and lists one entry per CDR3 protein. Of some 350,000 distinct CDR3 sequences listed, under 8% were seen once; the top ten hold approximately 8%. Sequenced material: whole blood, taken in connection with sensitization to the hapten diphenylcyclopropenone (DPC). V is TRBV4-3 and J is TRBJ2-2, with 11 positions matching TRBD2. The TCR sequence derives from a woman aged 18-29 years with alopecia areata. Some clones in this sample may be carry-over from other donors' samples. The CDR3 loop reads CASSPRNGLAGNTGELFF. CDR3 in DNA: TGCGCCAGCAGCCCCAGGAATGGACTAGCGGGCAACACCGGGGAGCTGTTTTTT.